Detailed here is one T cell receptor beta chain. Its recognized antigen is unknown. It has no much larger one-base neighbor in the sample; base qualities were not kept. The data originate from a study of shared clonotypes between healthy human individuals (dated by TCRdb to about 2020). Turning to the overall study: The cohort comprised two women and a few men aged 18 to 49 years. Between about 0.85 and 10 billion PBMCs per donor were obtained by leukapheresis. Different laboratories and diverse techniques were used to prepare libraries and sequence TCR repertoires, to increase sequencing depth and limit assay-specific biases. To estimate repertoire size and how much clonotype sharing occurs between individuals, the study deeply sequenced the blood TCR repertoires of about five healthy adults. For each donor, CD4 naive and CD4 memory were each run on three plates, CD8 naive on two plates, and CD8 memory on one plate. Study-wide findings and limitations: Rarefaction of sorted-subset datasets indicated incomplete sequencing despite the large sequencing depth. About 5% of naive CD4, 3.5% of naive CD8, about 2.1% of memory CD4, and less than 0.45% of memory CD8 clonotypes were shared across several donors. Compared with non-shared clonotypes, clonotypes shared by all four sorted-subset donors had higher generation probabilities. The small number of donors limited the genetic and exposure-history diversity represented. Sampling was restricted to blood, and TCR repertoires in tissues likely differ from the TCR repertoires found in blood. Naive subsets generally had larger estimated clonotype richness than memory subsets did. Pairwise subsampling led to the expectation that sequencing depth would affect the degree of clonotype sharing among donors.

Using the deep immunoSEQ assay, TCR CDR3 regions were amplified from genomic DNA by multiplex PCR. Extracted genomic DNA from each cell subset was spread evenly across all wells of several immunoSEQ 96-well plates, with each plate serving as a replicate. For sorted subsets, each replicate PCR was loaded with about 0.2 ug genomic DNA, equivalent to 30,000 or so T cell genomes. The purified libraries were quantified using a Qubit 3.0 fluorometer, sized with a Bioanalyzer 2100, and then quantified again using the KAPA Library Quantification kit. Every immunoSEQ 96-well plate was sequenced on a separate single-read 150-cycle Illumina NextSeq 550 flow cell. The original methods were these. The immunoSEQ output contained only junctional sequences without quality scores, so filtering could not match that applied to full-length reads. To assign V/J genes and CDR3, sequences were annotated against IMGT germline references using PyIR, a Python wrapper for IgBLAST v1.9. Any read was removed if the V/J assignment was weak (E-value above 1e-6), the CDR3 was missing, or the read contained stop codons, out-of-frame junctions, or ambiguous translated residues. V3J clonotypes were defined by identical inferred V gene, J gene, and CDR3 amino acid sequence. The percentage overlap between two repertoires was calculated by dividing the number of shared unique clonotypes by the size of the smaller repertoire. Richness of each repertoire was evaluated using RTK rarefaction, the Chao1 estimator, and Recon v2.1 estimates of unobserved clonotypes. For all TCRbeta clonotypes obtained by the gDNA method from four donors, generation probabilities were computed with OLGA. This is the immuneACCESS table as TCRdb keeps it, with only in-frame sequences that have V and J called. A part of the clones is gone; compared with another copy, unresolved V genes explain less than half, and the rest is unexplained. The D gene and trimming were derived from the DNA, and the V and J assignments and clone size from that table. The table for this sample lists 2 million to 2.5 million clones; approximately 94% of them were counted only once. Around 0.13% of the sample is held by the ten biggest clonotypes.

The CDR3 runs 19 amino acids, cysteine and phenylalanine included. CDR3 DNA is the only sequence kept; it has 57 bases, read in frame from the first base. V is reduced by 0 bases and J by 8 bases, leaving a spacing of 26 bases between them. CDR1 and CDR2 were assigned from the germline V gene as SGHTA and FQGTGA. Donors were healthy HIV-negative adults with no recently reported acute infections or vaccinations. All donors were Caucasian adults living in Nashville, Tennessee, USA. CD4+ T cells were enriched through magnetic negative selection, after which naive cells were positively selected on CD45RA and the remaining negative fraction served as the memory subset. After blood collection by leukapheresis, PBMCs were isolated using Ficoll-Histopaque density gradient centrifugation and then cryopreserved in the vapor phase of liquid nitrogen. Analytical flow cytometry was used to check the purity and quantity of each magnetically sorted T cell population. Genomic DNA was isolated from each sorted fraction and quantified by UV absorbance on a Nanodrop 2000c.

The chain is made from TRBV7-3 and TRBJ2-1; 5 matching bases give a weak D call of TRBD1. The sample comprised naive CD4+ T cells sorted from blood. The intended sense of this specimen's cell subset or site label: CD45RA+ positively selected. This clonotype was sampled from a man aged 18 to 30 in good health. The CDR3 reads as follows: CASSLTLRQGNLRRDEQFF. The DNA sequence follows: TGTGCCAGCAGCTTAACGTTGAGGCAGGGAAATTTAAGAAGGGATGAGCAGTTCTTC.